The next 19 T cell receptor beta chains were all read from a single sample in a study of cytomegalovirus exposure and HLA in healthy donors. PCR used 60 Vbeta primers and 13 Jbeta primers. Profiled with immunoSEQ multiplex PCR; TCRdb holds only in-frame clones, not every one. The sample yields about 160,000 clones, roughly four fifths seen once. Sequenced sample: PBMCs. These receptor sequences come from a man in his fifties in good health and CMV-seropositive.

This sequence joins TRBV27 and TRBJ2-3, with a tentative D call TRBD2 (5 bases). Per the germline V gene, CDR1 is MNHEY and CDR2 is SMNVEV (reference sequence). The CDR3 has 15 residues. Trimming left V 1 base short and J 3 bases short, with 11 bases between. The CDR3 DNA reads TGTGCCAGCAGTTTATTTGTGACTAAAACAGATACGCAGTATTTT. Encoded protein: CASSLFVTKTDTQYF.

This clone appeared a few times. The same CDR3 is also encoded by other DNA sequences in this sample. This chain uses TRBV6-5 with TRBJ2-4; perhaps TRBD2 as D (5 bases). The CDR3 consists of 14 residues. Trimming took off 4 bases at V and 0 bases at J, with 7 bases between the two ends. Germline CDR1 MNHEY, CDR2 SVGAGI. The CDR3 bases are TGTGCCAGCAGTTCCGGACTAGCCAAAAACATTCAGTACTTC. Residues: CASSSGLAKNIQYF.

CDR3 in amino acids: CASSLESGEGYTF. CDR3 sequence (DNA): TGTGCCAGCAGCTTAGAGTCGGGGGAAGGCTACACCTTC. This chain joins TRBV7-9 and TRBJ1-2; D may be TRBD1 (5 bases). Trimming took 1 base from V and 8 from J, leaving 11 bases between them. Germline V gene sequence: CDR1 SEHNR, CDR2 FQNEAQ (reference sequence). The CDR3 totals 13 residues.

V and J are TRBV5-1 and TRBJ1-2, with D possibly matching TRBD1 (5 bases). Germline CDR1 SGHRS, CDR2 YFSETQ. The CDR3 runs to 17 residues. The germline V and J ends were trimmed by 0 bases and 6 bases, with 21 bases remaining between them. CDR3 protein: CASSLGSGGIDLNGYTF. The CDR3 DNA reads TGCGCCAGCAGCTTGGGTTCGGGGGGTATAGACCTCAATGGCTACACCTTC.

This chain links TRBV5-1 with TRBJ1-1; 7 bases agree with TRBD1. V was clipped by 3 bases and J by 1 base; unmatched bases: 3. This CDR3 spans 14 amino acids. Per germline, CDR1 SGHRS and CDR2 YFSETQ. CDR3 nucleotides: TGCGCCAGCAGCTGGGGGACAGCGAACACTGAAGCTTTCTTT. Translated, it gives CASSWGTANTEAFF.

The chain joins TRBV19 to TRBJ2-1, with TRBD2 matching over 10 bases. The CDR3 has 14 amino acids. The V gene's germline CDR1 is LNHDA and CDR2 SQIVND (reference sequence). J lost 6 bases, V lost 3 bases, and 2 bases had no gene match. The CDR3 reads CASSMGLAPNEQFF. CDR3 bases: TGTGCCAGTAGTATGGGACTAGCGCCCAATGAGCAGTTCTTC. The whole variable domain, filled in from reference TRBV19 and TRBJ2-1, reads DGGITQSPKYLFRKEGQNVTLSCEQNLNHDAMYWYRQDPGQGLRLIYYSQIVNDFQKGDIAEGYSVSREKKESFPLTVTSAQKNPTAFYLCASSMGLAPNEQFFGPGTRLTVL.

The V gene is TRBV19, the J gene TRBJ2-2; a possible D gene is TRBD1 (5 bases). Trimming pared 5 bases from V and 5 bases from J, leaving 15 bases between. From germline, CDR1 is LNHDA and CDR2 SQIVND (reference sequence). The CDR3 is 15 amino acids. CDR3 in amino acids: CASSPQGGVTGELFF. The CDR3 DNA follows: TGTGCCAGTAGTCCTCAGGGCGGAGTGACCGGGGAGCTGTTTTTT.

The chain employs TRBV7-2 and TRBJ1-1, with 8 bases that match TRBD1. This CDR3 has 14 amino acids. CDR1 is SGHTA, CDR2 FQGNSA, per germline. V was clipped by 6 bases and J by 4 bases; unmatched bases: 7. The CDR3 reads CASRRDRRVTEAFF. As DNA, the CDR3 is TGTGCCAGCAGACGGGACAGGAGGGTCACTGAAGCTTTCTTT.

The chain combines TRBV28 with TRBJ1-5; D gene ambiguous. CDR3 size: 12 residues. Germline loops: CDR1 MDHEN, CDR2 SYDVKM. Trimming cost V 4 bases and J 7 bases, with 8 bases left between them. CDR3 sequence (DNA): TGTGCCAGCAGTTCCGTCAGGCAGCCCCAGCATTTT. As protein: CASSSVRQPQHF.

This chain links TRBV7-2 with TRBJ2-5; 7 nucleotides align to TRBD2. The germline V gene encodes CDR1 SGHTA and CDR2 FQGNSA. The CDR3 is 14 amino acids. J gave up 5 bases and V 2 bases, and 5 bases lay outside the gene matches. The CDR3 DNA follows: TGTGCCAGCAGCTTAAAGTGGGAGGGGGAGACCCAGTACTTC. Encoded protein: CASSLKWEGETQYF.

This clone was detected only once. The CDR3 spells CASSRTGSSYNSPLHF. CDR3 nucleotide sequence: TGTGCCAGCAGCAGGACAGGAAGCTCCTATAATTCACCCCTCCACTTT. J is TRBJ1-6 and V is TRBV5-6, with 7 bases that match TRBD1. Trimming at V came to 4 bases and at J to 0 bases, leaving 4 bases not matched to a gene. The CDR3 is 16 residues long. Per the germline V gene, CDR1 is SGHDT and CDR2 is YYEEEE.

This chain uses TRBV7-2 with TRBJ2-7; a weak D match, TRBD1 (6 bases). The CDR3 extends over 13 amino acids. The V end was cut by 6 bases, the J end by 6 bases, with 15 bases between. Germline assignment: CDR1 SGHTA and CDR2 FQGNSA. The CDR3 sequence: CASRPNRAGEQYF. CDR3 in DNA: TGTGCCAGCAGACCAAACAGGGCTGGCGAGCAGTACTTC.

The chain combines TRBV25-1 with TRBJ2-5, with TRBD1 identical over 11 bases. This CDR3 spans 15 amino acids. The junction had 10 bases not matched to a gene; V was cut back by 8 bases and J by 5 bases. Germline CDR1 MGHDK, CDR2 SYGVNS. CDR3 sequence: CASAPGTGGRETQYF. The CDR3 DNA is TGTGCCAGCGCTCCTGGGACAGGGGGTAGGGAGACCCAGTACTTC.

V and J are TRBV29-1 and TRBJ2-7, with 7 positions matching TRBD2. The CDR3 totals 15 residues. From germline, CDR1 is SQVTM and CDR2 ANQGSEA. The ends lost 0 bases at V and 3 bases at J; junction bases unmatched: 8. The CDR3 reads CSVEDGRGGRYEQYF. The CDR3 region has the DNA TGCAGCGTTGAAGATGGGCGCGGGGGACGCTACGAGCAGTACTTC.

The rearrangement joins TRBV11-2 to TRBJ2-1; TRBD2 agrees at 10 bases. The junction had 5 bases not matched to a gene; V was cut back by 10 bases and J by 5 bases. The CDR3 totals 13 residues. Germline V gene sequence: CDR1 SGHAT, CDR2 FQNNGV. In DNA form, the CDR3 reads TGTGCCATCCGGACTAGCGGCCACAATGAGCAGTTCTTC. It codes for CAIRTSGHNEQFF.

The rearrangement links TRBV7-3 to TRBJ2-5; tentative D call: TRBD1 (6 bases). This CDR3 region has 14 residues. Germline CDR1 and CDR2: SGHTA and FQGTGA. V dropped 5 bases and J dropped 4 bases, with 14 bases sitting between them. The DNA for the CDR3 is TGTGCCAGCAGCCTAGGGGCAGGGGCAGAGACCCAGTACTTC. It is translated as CASSLGAGAETQYF.

The rearrangement links TRBV21-1 to TRBJ1-5; the table names TRBD1, a call not compared with the DNA. TRBV21-1 has pseudogene status. The CDR3 spans 10 residues. This CDR3 is CARAYQPQHF. As DNA, the CDR3 is TGTGCCAGGGCTTATCAGCCCCAGCATTTT.

The chain joins TRBV7-6 to TRBJ2-5, with TRBD2 identical over 9 bases. The CDR3 extends over 17 amino acids. Trimming took 3 bases from V and 0 from J; bases not matched to a gene: 8. Germline V CDR1 and CDR2: SGHVS, FNYEAQ. CDR3 amino acids: CASSFSGGGPHQETQYF. The CDR3 bases are TGTGCCAGCAGCTTTAGCGGGGGCGGTCCTCACCAAGAGACCCAGTACTTC.

The chain couples TRBV29-1 to TRBJ2-7; 8 bases align to TRBD1. CDR1 and CDR2 (germline): SQVTM, ANQGSEA. This CDR3 comprises 13 residues. V was pared by 8 bases and J by 0 bases, with 6 bases of the junction left unmatched. The CDR3 spells CSISGTGSYEQYF. The CDR3 DNA reads as TGCAGCATATCCGGGACAGGCTCCTACGAGCAGTACTTC.